This T cell receptor (beta chain) was identified during a study of shared clonotypes between healthy human individuals. Study outcomes and limitations: Several donors shared about 4.5% of their naive CD4 clonotypes.

V was pared by 3 bases and J by 0 bases, with 11 bases between. Germline V gene lookup returns CDR1 SGHTA and CDR2 FQGNSA. The CDR3 consists of 15 residues. Notes on this clone: The antigen remains unidentified.

Recent vaccinations or acute infections were absent in the healthy HIV-negative adult donors. For every subset, genomic DNA was evenly distributed across several immunoSEQ plates. In the authors' methods: With immunoSEQ giving junction-only sequences and no quality scores, filtering differed. Repertoires were generated with immunoSEQ multiplex PCR, while TCRdb's copy carries only in-frame clones and drops some. From that table come the V and J calls and clone size; the DNA was used to work out D and trimming. The data show approximately 2.4 million clones, with nearly 97% seen just once and approximately 0.13% held by the top ten.

The TCR sequence derives from a man between 18 and 29 years old in good health. Sequencing was carried out using naive CD4+ T cells sorted from blood. The subset: CD45RA+ positively selected. The V and J genes are TRBV7-2 and TRBJ1-2; the D gene is possibly TRBD1 (6 bases). CDR3 in amino acids: CASSFTGFANYGYTF. CDR3 DNA: TGTGCCAGCAGCTTTACAGGGTTTGCTAACTATGGCTACACCTTC.